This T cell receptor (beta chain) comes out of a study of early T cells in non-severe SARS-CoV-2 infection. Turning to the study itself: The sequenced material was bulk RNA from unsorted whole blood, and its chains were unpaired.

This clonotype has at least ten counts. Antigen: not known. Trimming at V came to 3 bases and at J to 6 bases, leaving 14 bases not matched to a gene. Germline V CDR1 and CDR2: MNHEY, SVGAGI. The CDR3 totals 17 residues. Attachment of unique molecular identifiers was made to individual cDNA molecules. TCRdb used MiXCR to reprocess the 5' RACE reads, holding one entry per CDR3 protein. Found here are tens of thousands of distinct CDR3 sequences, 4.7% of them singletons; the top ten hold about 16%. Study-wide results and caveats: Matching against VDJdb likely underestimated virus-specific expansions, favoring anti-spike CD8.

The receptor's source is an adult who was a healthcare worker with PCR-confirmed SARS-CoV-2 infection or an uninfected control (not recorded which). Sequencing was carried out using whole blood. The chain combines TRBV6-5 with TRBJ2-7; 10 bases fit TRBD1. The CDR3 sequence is CASSYLLKGQGLFEQYF. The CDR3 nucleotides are TGTGCCAGCAGTTATCTACTAAAGGGACAGGGGTTGTTCGAGCAGTACTTC.